These 13 T cell receptor beta chains came from one sample sequenced in a study of blood T cell repertoires in COVID-19. Clones were read by immunoSEQ multiplex PCR, and TCRdb kept only the in-frame ones, dropping some. The repertoire holds over 250,000 clones, roughly 83% seen once, with more than 1.2% in the top ten. The sample was peripheral blood. The origin of the receptors is a human donor with COVID-19, enrolled during active disease. The donor label of this sample is uncertain.

Written as DNA, the CDR3 is TGTGCCAGCAGCTTGGACCGGGGGGCTAATGAAAAACTGTTTTTT. Translated: CASSLDRGANEKLFF. The J gene is TRBJ1-4, the V gene TRBV5-6; perhaps TRBD1 as D (5 bases). Germline V gene data show CDR1 as SGHDT and CDR2 as YYEEEE. Trimming removed 0 bases from V and 3 bases from J, with 9 bases in between. The CDR3 consists of 15 residues.

CDR3 loop: CASSYGLAGVETQYF. CDR3 DNA sequence: TGTGCCAGCAGTTACGGCCTAGCGGGGGTAGAGACCCAGTACTTC. The chain links TRBV6-2 or TRBV6-3 to TRBJ2-5; 10 nucleotides match TRBD2. Germline V lookup: CDR1 MNHEY, CDR2 SVGEGT. CDR3 length equals 15 residues. V shed 2 bases, J shed 4 bases, and the junction held 4 bases outside the gene matches.

This clone has just a few counts. The CDR3 here is CASSPETGGWRPQHF. The CDR3 DNA reads TGTGCCAGCTCACCGGAGACAGGGGGCTGGCGGCCCCAGCATTTT. The gene calls are TRBV18 and TRBJ1-5, with 10 bases aligning to TRBD1. Trimming at V came to 3 bases and at J to 9 bases, leaving 8 bases not matched to a gene. CDR1 is KGHSH and CDR2 is LQKENI in the germline V gene. The CDR3 sequence is 15 residues long.

This chain joins TRBV3-1 (or the pseudogene TRBV3-2) and TRBJ2-3; 10 bases align to TRBD2. CDR1 is LGHDT and CDR2 is YNNKEL in the germline V gene (reference sequence). This CDR3 spans 14 amino acids. V dropped 5 bases and J dropped 6; count of bases not matched to a gene: 5. The CDR3 DNA follows: TGTGCCAGCAGCGGAACTAGCGGGGTTGATACGCAGTATTTT. It translates to CASSGTSGVDTQYF.

The CDR3 is CASTSRGLFEAFF. For the CDR3, the DNA is TGTGCCAGCACTTCACGCGGCCTCTTTGAAGCTTTCTTT. The chain links TRBV25-1 to TRBJ1-1; no firm D call. This CDR3 is built from 13 residues. CDR1 and CDR2 from the germline V gene are MGHDK and SYGVNS. Trimming shortened V by 7 bases and J by 7 bases, and 16 bases separated the two germline ends.

This clone was seen repeatedly, ten times or more. V usage is TRBV27 and J usage is TRBJ1-5; D ambiguous. The CDR3 totals 15 residues. CDR1 and CDR2 (germline): MNHEY, SMNVEV (reference sequence). V was clipped by 4 bases and J by 0 bases, with 10 bases between them. This CDR3 is CASSSALYSNQPQHF. The CDR3, as DNA: TGTGCCAGCAGTTCTGCGTTGTATAGCAATCAGCCCCAGCATTTT.

The rearrangement uses TRBV7-2 and TRBJ2-7; 8 positions agree with TRBD2. This CDR3 region has 14 residues. The junction had 11 bases not matched to a gene; V was cut back by 5 bases and J by 8 bases. The germline V gene has CDR1 SGHTA and CDR2 FQGNSA. This CDR3 is CASSIGLAQTKQYF. DNA for the CDR3: TGTGCCAGCAGCATCGGACTAGCCCAAACTAAGCAGTACTTC.

This chain uses TRBV30 with TRBJ1-4; possibly TRBD1 for D (5 bases). The V end lost 0 bases, the J end lost 13 bases, and 15 bases lay between the germline ends. CDR1 and CDR2 from the germline V gene are GTSNPN and SVGIG (reference sequence). CDR3 size: 13 residues. CDR3: CAWSVMPRDRLFF. The CDR3 DNA follows: TGTGCCTGGAGTGTAATGCCCCGAGACAGACTGTTTTTT.

The chain combines TRBV28 with TRBJ2-7, with a possible D match to TRBD2 (6 bases). With 5 bases removed from V and 5 bases from J, the gap between germline ends came to 19 bases. Germline loops: CDR1 MDHEN, CDR2 SYDVKM. The CDR3 runs 15 residues. This chain's CDR3 is CASSPDRAGTHEQYF. Written as DNA, the CDR3 is TGTGCCAGCAGTCCCGATCGGGCGGGAACCCACGAGCAGTACTTC.

The V call is TRBV7-9, the J call TRBJ2-7, with a weak D call TRBD2 (7 bases). Germline lookup yields CDR1 SEHNR and CDR2 FQNEAQ (reference sequence). The CDR3 consists of 13 residues. V was clipped by 5 bases and J by 6 bases, with 14 bases between them. The CDR3 nucleotides are TGTGCCAGCAGCCTCGGGGGGCCATTCGAGCAGTACTTC. Its translation is CASSLGGPFEQYF.

V usage is TRBV7-2 and J usage is TRBJ1-2; 8 positions agree with TRBD1. Trimming at V came to 1 base and at J to 7 bases, leaving 8 bases not matched to a gene. Germline values: CDR1 SGHTA, CDR2 FQGNSA. The CDR3 length is 15 residues. The CDR3 DNA reads TGTGCCAGCAGCTTAGACCGGACAGGGAATGGTGGCTACACCTTC. Its translation: CASSLDRTGNGGYTF.

This sequence joins TRBV9 and TRBJ1-4; D is uncertain. The V end was cut by 4 bases, the J end by 8 bases, with 15 bases between. Germline-derived CDR1 and CDR2 are SGDLS and YYNGEE. CDR3 length: 14 residues. CDR3 nucleotide sequence: TGTGCCAGCAGCCCCCCGTGGGGAGGCGAAAAACTGTTTTTT. This sequence encodes CASSPPWGGEKLFF.

This clone came up once. This chain links TRBV7-3 with TRBJ2-5; 9 nucleotides align to TRBD2. Germline V gene lookup returns CDR1 SGHTA and CDR2 FQGTGA. The CDR3 is 16 residues long. V dropped 1 base and J dropped 5; count of bases not matched to a gene: 8. CDR3 amino acids: CASSLMGSGSMETQYF. CDR3 sequence (DNA): TGTGCCAGCAGCTTAATGGGTAGCGGGAGTATGGAGACCCAGTACTTC.